What follows are 15 T cell receptor beta chains derived from one specimen sequenced in a study of T-cell memory formation after mild COVID-19. Using its own MiXCR run on the 5' RACE reads, TCRdb lists one record per CDR3 protein. The profile shows some 150,000 distinct CDR3 sequences, about 19% of them singletons. Sequenced material: PBMCs or a T cell subset sorted from them (not recorded which). These receptors all come from an adult woman who had mild COVID-19 (a few samples of this study predate the infection). Cell type and time point are not known.

This clonotype was counted a few times. The CDR3 protein is CASSPGGSVSYNEQFF. CDR3 bases: TGTGCCAGCAGCCCCGGGGGTAGCGTATCCTACAATGAGCAGTTCTTC. This chain joins TRBV12-3 or TRBV12-4 and TRBJ2-1; D is possibly TRBD2 (6 bases). Trimming pared 6 bases from V and 1 base from J, leaving 16 bases between. The CDR3 consists of 16 residues.

This chain uses TRBV24-1 with TRBJ2-3, with D possibly TRBD2 on 6 matching bases. V dropped 3 bases and J dropped 2 bases, with 14 bases sitting between them. The CDR3 has 16 amino acids. Germline values: CDR1 KGHDR, CDR2 SFDVKD. The CDR3 coding sequence is TGTGCCACCAGTGATGTGTTGGGGGAGGACACAGATACGCAGTATTTT. This sequence encodes CATSDVLGEDTDTQYF.

This clonotype showed up just a few times. The J gene is TRBJ2-7, the V gene TRBV20-1; 12 bases map to TRBD1. Per the germline V gene, CDR1 is DFQATT and CDR2 is SNEGSKA (reference sequence). The CDR3 is 14 amino acids. After removal of 6 bases from V and 4 bases from J, the junction contained 7 bases not matched to a gene. This CDR3 reads CSAGSGQGAYEQYF. CDR3 nucleotides: TGCAGTGCGGGGTCGGGACAGGGGGCGTACGAGCAGTACTTC.

This clonotype has just one count. The chain is built from TRBV12-3 or TRBV12-4 and TRBJ1-1; unclear D gene. This CDR3 region has 14 residues. Deletions cut 8 bases from V and 3 bases from J, with 16 bases between. CDR3 protein: CASGSSTRDTEAFF. Here the CDR3 DNA reads TGTGCCAGCGGGTCCTCGACTCGTGACACTGAAGCTTTCTTT.

The V and J genes are TRBV29-1 and TRBJ2-1; 7 bases align to TRBD1. Looked up from germline, CDR1 is SQVTM and CDR2 is ANQGSEA. Germline trimming cut 7 bases from V and 0 bases from J; bases unmatched to any gene: 12. The CDR3 runs 16 residues. The CDR3 DNA sequence: TGCAGCGGTTTGGGACAGCTTAAACTCTCCTACAATGAGCAGTTCTTC. It encodes CSGLGQLKLSYNEQFF.

The chain combines TRBV6-4 with TRBJ2-1; 9 bases are shared with TRBD2. Germline CDR1 is MRHNA and CDR2 is SNTAGT. V was clipped by 8 bases and J by 5 bases; unmatched bases: 16. The CDR3 has 17 amino acids. The CDR3 nucleotides read TGTGCCAGCGCCCGTACGGAAGGACTAGCGATGAACAATGAGCAGTTCTTC. It is translated as CASARTEGLAMNNEQFF.

V is TRBV28 and J is TRBJ1-2, with D possibly matching TRBD1 (5 bases). CDR1 MDHEN and CDR2 SYDVKM come from the germline V gene. The CDR3 sequence is 12 residues long. Trimming removed 4 bases from V and 3 bases from J, with 6 bases in between. CDR3 residues: CASSWDHYGYTF. CDR3 sequence (DNA): TGTGCCAGCAGTTGGGACCACTATGGCTACACCTTC.

This clonotype was picked up a small number of times. The chain has TRBV12-3 or TRBV12-4 and TRBJ1-1; TRBD1 aligns across 7 bases. Trimming removed 6 bases from V and 9 bases from J; junction bases left unmatched: 13. There are 14 residues in the CDR3. The DNA of the CDR3 is TGTGCCAGCAGCCTGACAGGGCCGTCCTTTAAAGCTTTCTTT. As protein: CASSLTGPSFKAFF.

The chain uses TRBV9 and TRBJ1-1; TRBD1 might be the D (5 bases). The ends were cut back, 1 base at V and 4 bases at J, with 17 bases in the middle. CDR3 length: 16 amino acids. Germline CDR1 is SGDLS and CDR2 is YYNGEE. The CDR3 sequence: CASSVSLGEGFTEAFF. Written as DNA, the CDR3 is TGTGCCAGCAGCGTAAGTTTGGGGGAAGGGTTCACTGAAGCTTTCTTT.

This clonotype appeared a few times. This rearrangement joins TRBV5-1 to TRBJ2-2; 8 bases are a match to TRBD1. J lost 6 bases, V lost 4 bases, and 8 bases had no gene match. Germline CDR1 reads SGHRS; CDR2 reads YFSETQ. This CDR3 is built from 15 residues. The CDR3 coding sequence is TGCGCCAGCAGCCCCCAGACAGGGGCCCCCGGGGAGCTGTTTTTT. This codes for CASSPQTGAPGELFF.

The CDR3 here is CASSFSGAGSNTEAFF. CDR3 in DNA: TGTGCCAGCAGTTTCTCCGGGGCAGGTAGTAACACTGAAGCTTTCTTT. V usage is TRBV27 and J usage is TRBJ1-1, with a weak D call TRBD1 (5 bases). V shed 3 bases and J shed 2 bases, with 16 bases lying between them. This CDR3 has 16 amino acids. Germline assignment: CDR1 MNHEY and CDR2 SMNVEV (reference sequence).

This clonotype was seen at least ten times. The chain carries TRBV11-2 and TRBJ2-1; 8 bases fit TRBD2. This CDR3 has 15 amino acids. Germline V gene sequence: CDR1 SGHAT, CDR2 FQNNGV. V shed 4 bases and J 4 bases; nucleotides not matched to a gene: 6. The CDR3 bases are TGTGCCAGCAGCTCGACAGCGGGAGATTACAATGAGCAGTTCTTC. This encodes CASSSTAGDYNEQFF.

The chain links TRBV12-3 or TRBV12-4 to TRBJ1-1, with 7 bases lining up with TRBD1. This CDR3 is 16 amino acids long. V shed 8 bases, J shed 0 bases, and the junction held 12 bases outside the gene matches. CDR3 in amino acids: CASGPTGQPMNTEAFF. CDR3 in DNA: TGTGCCAGCGGCCCTACGGGACAGCCTATGAACACTGAAGCTTTCTTT.

The chain is built from TRBV7-8 and TRBJ2-5; perhaps TRBD2 as D (5 bases). The V end was cut by 3 bases, the J end by 5 bases, with 10 bases between. Germline V gene data show CDR1 as SGHVS and CDR2 as FQNEAQ. The CDR3 runs 13 residues. This CDR3 reads CASSFGRGETQYF. The CDR3 DNA reads TGTGCCAGCAGCTTTGGGAGAGGGGAGACCCAGTACTTC.

The sample holds a few counts of this clonotype. CDR3 bases: TGCAGCGTTGAATCAGGGGATACGCAGTATTTT. This sequence encodes CSVESGDTQYF. The rearrangement joins TRBV29-1 to TRBJ2-3; TRBD1 is a possible D gene (5 bases). Germline V gene sequence: CDR1 SQVTM, CDR2 ANQGSEA. CDR3 length: 11 residues. The V gene lost 2 bases and the J gene lost 6 bases, with 6 bases spanning the gap.